The source of this T cell receptor (beta chain) is a study of T cells after yellow fever vaccination. At the level of the study: Fractions low in cell number were prepared with SMART-Seq v4 Ultra Low Input.

Template switching by 5'RACE produced TCR cDNA, adding a universal primer site and UMIs. From the 5' RACE reads, TCRdb called clonotypes with MiXCR, one entry per CDR3 protein. The data show 110,000 to 150,000 distinct CDR3 sequences, about 6.9% seen once. Whole-study results and caveats: Reappearance after the booster was seen for most primary-vaccination clones, at more than 95% CD4 and around 90% CD8. Researchers cautioned that FACS-sorted repertoires could harbor abundant clonotypes contaminating from the bulk population.

Germline V lookup: CDR1 SGHDT, CDR2 YYEEEE. V was trimmed by 3 bases and J by 1 base, leaving 20 bases between them. CDR3 length equals 17 residues. This clonotype was observed at least ten times. Antigen specificity is unknown. The clonotype originates from a man aged 30 to 39 who received the YFV17D yellow fever vaccine. The chain recombines TRBV5-6 with TRBJ2-7; D is possibly TRBD1 (6 bases). The sample was CD4+ T cells sorted from PBMCs, taken 10 days after the yellow fever booster vaccination. The CDR3 is CASSSLTTGDTSYEQYF. In nucleotides, the CDR3 is TGTGCCAGCAGCTCCCTCACGACAGGAGATACTTCCTACGAGCAGTACTTC. Drawing the rest from reference TRBV5-6 and TRBJ2-7, the complete variable domain is DAGVTQSPTHLIKTRGQQVTLRCSPKSGHDTVSWYQQALGQGPQFIFQYYEEEERQRGNFPDRFSGHQFPNYSSELNVNALLLGDSALYLCASSSLTTGDTSYEQYFGPGTRLTVT.